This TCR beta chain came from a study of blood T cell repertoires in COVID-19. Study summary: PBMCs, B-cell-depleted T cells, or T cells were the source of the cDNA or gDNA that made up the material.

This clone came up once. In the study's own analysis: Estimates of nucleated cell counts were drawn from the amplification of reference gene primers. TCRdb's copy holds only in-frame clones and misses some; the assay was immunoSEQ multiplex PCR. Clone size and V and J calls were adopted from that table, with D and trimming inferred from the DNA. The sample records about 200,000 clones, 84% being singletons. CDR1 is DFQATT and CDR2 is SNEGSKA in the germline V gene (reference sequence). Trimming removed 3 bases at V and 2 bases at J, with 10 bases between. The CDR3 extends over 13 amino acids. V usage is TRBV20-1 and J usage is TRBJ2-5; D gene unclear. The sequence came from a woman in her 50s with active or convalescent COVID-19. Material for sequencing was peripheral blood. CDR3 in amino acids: CSASLSTQETQYF. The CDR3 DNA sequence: TGCAGTGCTAGTCTATCCACGCAAGAGACCCAGTACTTC.